This TCR beta chain was profiled in a study of cytomegalovirus exposure and HLA in healthy donors. Amplification used 60 Vbeta primers and 13 Jbeta primers. Profiling relied on immunoSEQ multiplex PCR, and the TCRdb table lists in-frame clones only, not all of them. In total, the table holds 70,000 or so clones. V was clipped by 0 bases and J by 5 bases; unmatched bases: 1. Per the germline V gene, CDR1 is GTSNPN and CDR2 is SVGIG (reference sequence). CDR3 size: 15 residues. Sequences were obtained from PBMCs. The chain employs TRBV30 and TRBJ2-1; TRBD2 matches at 13 bases. This clonotype was sampled from a man in his forties in good health and CMV-seronegative. The CDR3 region is CAWSVGLAGDNEQFF. The CDR3 DNA sequence: TGTGCCTGGAGTGTAGGACTAGCGGGAGACAATGAGCAGTTCTTC.